The T cell receptor beta chain under discussion was sequenced for a study of cytomegalovirus exposure and HLA in healthy donors. Sequencing used immunoSEQ multiplex PCR; TCRdb keeps in-frame clones, though not all of them. The sample includes 250,000 or so clones, around nine tenths seen only once; the top ten take 2.6%. The source of this sequence is a man aged 18 to 30 in good health and CMV-seronegative. The sequencing sample was made of PBMCs.

CDR3 nucleotide sequence: TGTGCCAGCAGTTACGGACAGGATAATTCACCCCTCCACTTT. This codes for CASSYGQDNSPLHF. The chain uses TRBV6-5 and TRBJ1-6, with 7 nucleotides matching TRBD1. Germline CDR1 is MNHEY and CDR2 is SVGAGI. This CDR3 has 14 residues. J was trimmed by 5 bases and V by 2 bases; bases with no gene match: 0.